This is a list of T cell receptor beta chains from one sample in a study of response to subunit inactivated influenza vaccine. From the RT-PCR reads, TCRdb called clonotypes with MiXCR, one entry per CDR3 protein. Among hundreds of thousands of distinct CDR3 sequences listed, roughly 10% were seen once. Sequencing used PBMCs from blood, obtained on the day of vaccination. The receptors stem from a middle-aged man who received an inactivated influenza vaccine. Both conserved end residues are part of each CDR3. The D gene is left open where the match is weak. Some rows have no size entry. The others give once, few or many, or a class for an expanded clone.

V	length	D	size	J	CDR3	DNA
TRBV7-9	10	NA	many	TRBJ2-1	CASSGKEQFF	TGTGCCAGCAGCGGCAAAGAGCAGTTCTTC
TRBV9	11	NA	NA	TRBJ2-3	CASERGDTQYF	TGTGCCAGCGAACGGGGAGATACGCAGTATTTT
TRBV6-1	15	TRBD1	NA	TRBJ2-5	CASRGQGVDRETQYF	TGTGCCAGCAGAGGACAGGGGGTTGATAGAGAGACCCAGTACTTC
TRBV5-1	16	NA	NA	TRBJ2-3	CASSLAEGQGTDTQYF	TGCGCCAGCAGCTTGGCCGAGGGGCAGGGGACAGATACGCAGTATTTT
TRBV4-2	15	NA	NA	TRBJ1-1	CASSQAGVRNTEAFF	TGTGCCAGCAGCCAAGCAGGGGTGAGGAACACTGAAGCTTTCTTT
TRBV4-3	13	NA	few	TRBJ1-4	CASSMTVGEKLFF	TGCGCCAGCAGTATGACGGTCGGGGAAAAACTGTTTTTT
TRBV9	16	NA	NA	TRBJ2-3	CASSPRVAAGTDTQYF	TGTGCCAGCAGCCCCAGAGTAGCGGCAGGCACAGATACGCAGTATTTT
TRBV20-1	15	TRBD2	few	TRBJ2-7	CSARVGLAGPYEQYF	TGCAGTGCTAGAGTGGGACTAGCGGGGCCCTACGAGCAGTACTTC
TRBV5-1	12	NA	many	TRBJ2-7	CASSGDMREQYF	TGCGCCAGCAGCGGGGACATGAGGGAGCAGTACTTC
TRBV28	15	NA	few	TRBJ1-2	CASSRTPQGLGGYTF	TGTGCCAGCAGCCGTACCCCGCAGGGATTAGGTGGCTACACCTTC
TRBV5-1	14	NA	NA	TRBJ1-1	CASSLRGQGVGAFF	TGCGCCAGCAGCTTGAGAGGGCAGGGAGTCGGAGCTTTCTTT
TRBV20-1	15	NA	few	TRBJ2-7	CSANGQRALTYEQYF	TGCAGTGCTAACGGACAGCGGGCTTTAACCTACGAGCAGTACTTC
TRBV24-1	15	TRBD1	few	TRBJ2-2	CATNQGQGNTGELFF	TGTGCCACCAACCAGGGACAGGGAAACACCGGGGAGCTGTTTTTT
TRBV11-2	18	TRBD2	few	TRBJ2-7	CASSHPGLAGGSSYEQYF	TGTGCCAGCAGCCATCCGGGACTAGCGGGAGGTAGCTCCTACGAGCAGTACTTC
TRBV5-1	14	NA	few	TRBJ2-7	CASSNKGQFGEQYF	TGCGCCAGCAGCAACAAAGGACAGTTTGGCGAGCAGTACTTC
TRBV20-1	19	TRBD2	NA	TRBJ2-3	CSGTNFMTSGGTSTDTQYF	TGCAGTGGCACCAACTTCATGACTAGCGGGGGGACTAGCACAGATACGCAGTATTTT
TRBV4-3	15	NA	few	TRBJ2-7	CASSHTPGFTYEQYF	TGCGCCAGCAGCCATACCCCAGGTTTTACCTACGAGCAGTACTTC
TRBV7-2	16	NA	NA	TRBJ2-7	CASSLGTGRFSYEQYF	TGTGCCAGCAGCTTAGGCACCGGGCGGTTCTCCTACGAGCAGTACTTC
TRBV3-1	18	TRBD1	NA	TRBJ1-2	CASSLGQGPLDIYYGYTF	TGTGCCAGCAGCCTGGGACAGGGACCACTAGATATATACTATGGCTACACCTTC
TRBV7-2	17	TRBD2	few	TRBJ2-1	CASSLWTSRGSYNEQFF	TGTGCCAGCAGCTTATGGACTAGCCGAGGGAGCTACAATGAGCAGTTCTTC
TRBV5-1	15	NA	few	TRBJ2-5	CASSLKPDLYGTQYF	TGCGCCAGCAGCTTGAAGCCGGACCTGTATGGGACCCAGTACTTC
TRBV9	15	TRBD1	NA	TRBJ2-7	CASSRLGTGRYEQYF	TGTGCCAGCAGCAGACTGGGGACAGGGAGGTACGAGCAGTACTTC
TRBV29-1	15	TRBD1	NA	TRBJ2-7	CSVAILETGAHEQYF	TGCAGCGTGGCCATATTAGAGACAGGGGCCCACGAGCAGTACTTC
TRBV20-1	14	NA	NA	TRBJ2-3	CSAGQSGYTDTQYF	TGCAGTGCTGGGCAAAGTGGATACACAGATACGCAGTATTTT
TRBV15	18	NA	NA	TRBJ2-4	CATSRDTSRQGRENIQYF	TGTGCCACCAGCAGAGATACAAGCAGACAGGGGAGGGAAAACATTCAGTACTTC
TRBV29-1	12	NA	NA	TRBJ2-3	CSVIKSTDTQYF	TGCAGCGTGATAAAATCTACGGATACGCAGTATTTT
TRBV20-1	15	TRBD1	NA	TRBJ1-3	CSARDTGASGNTIYF	TGCAGTGCTAGAGATACAGGGGCCTCTGGAAACACCATATATTTT
TRBV12-3/TRBV12-4	14	TRBD1	NA	TRBJ2-7	CASSFMGQGYEQYF	TGTGCCAGCAGTTTTATGGGACAGGGCTACGAGCAGTACTTC
TRBV4-3	15	NA	NA	TRBJ2-7	CASSLEGAGSYEQYF	TGCGCCAGCAGCCTAGAAGGGGCTGGAAGTTACGAGCAGTACTTC
TRBV5-1	19	TRBD2	NA	TRBJ2-6	CASTQKVLAGSSGANVLTF	TGCGCCAGCACCCAAAAAGTACTAGCGGGTAGCTCTGGGGCCAACGTCCTGACTTTC
TRBV29-1	14	NA	few	TRBJ2-5	CSVVGGAFQETQYF	TGCAGCGTCGTGGGGGGGGCCTTTCAAGAGACCCAGTACTTC
TRBV3-1	16	TRBD1	few	TRBJ2-7	CASSQEPGQGAYEQYF	TGTGCCAGCAGCCAGGAACCGGGACAGGGGGCTTACGAGCAGTACTTC